This passage covers 30 T cell receptor beta chains from one sample sequenced in a study of cytomegalovirus exposure and HLA in healthy donors. The PCR employed 60 Vbeta primers together with 13 Jbeta primers. Clones were read by immunoSEQ multiplex PCR, and TCRdb kept only the in-frame ones, dropping some. The sample has about 140,000 clones; over 60% are singletons. Sample: PBMCs. The receptors shown here come from a woman in her fifties or sixties in good health and CMV-seronegative.

This sequence joins TRBV27 and TRBJ2-7; 11 nucleotides align to TRBD1. CDR1 MNHEY and CDR2 SMNVEV come from the germline V gene (reference sequence). The CDR3 has 18 amino acids. V gave up 1 base and J gave up 3 bases; unmatched junction bases: 11. CDR3 DNA sequence: TGTGCCAGCAGTTTATTCTCCGGGACAGGGGGAATGTTCTACGAGCAGTACTTC. This sequence encodes CASSLFSGTGGMFYEQYF.

The rearrangement uses TRBV19 and TRBJ1-5, with 9 bases identical to TRBD1. CDR1 and CDR2 (germline): LNHDA, SQIVND (reference sequence). CDR3 length: 13 residues. V was pared by 8 bases and J by 7 bases, with 6 bases of the junction left unmatched. The CDR3 protein is CASAGTGRQPQHF. DNA for the CDR3: TGTGCCAGTGCGGGGACAGGGAGGCAGCCCCAGCATTTT.

The V gene is TRBV2, the J gene TRBJ1-1, with D uncertain. The germline V gene encodes CDR1 SNHLY and CDR2 FYNNEI. The CDR3 has 13 amino acids. The V and J ends lost 6 bases and 4 bases respectively, with 12 bases between them. As DNA, the CDR3 is TGTGCCAGCAGGAGGTTTGGCCGCACTGAAGCTTTCTTT. Protein: CASRRFGRTEAFF.

The gene calls are TRBV7-9 and TRBJ1-5; no definite D call. From germline, CDR1 is SEHNR and CDR2 FQNEAQ (reference sequence). The CDR3 sequence is 13 residues long. Trimming cost V 2 bases and J 6 bases, with 8 bases left between them. The CDR3 protein is CASSLNRGQPQHF. The DNA of the CDR3 is TGTGCCAGCAGCTTAAATAGAGGTCAGCCCCAGCATTTT.

The chain is built from TRBV29-1 and TRBJ1-1; a possible D gene is TRBD1 (5 bases). Germline CDR1 is SQVTM and CDR2 is ANQGSEA. This CDR3 contains 11 residues. V shed 7 bases and J shed 12 bases, with 18 bases lying between them. The CDR3 loop reads CSAGTDGRPFF. CDR3 in DNA: TGCAGCGCAGGGACGGACGGGAGACCTTTCTTT.

This clone was detected a few times. V gene TRBV21-1 combines with J gene TRBJ1-6; TRBD1 is taken as the D call from the table, unchecked against the DNA. TRBV21-1 is classified as a pseudogene. This CDR3 spans 20 amino acids. CDR3 sequence: CASSKLRPALGASYNSPLHF. CDR3 sequence (DNA): TGTGCCAGCAGCAAACTAAGGCCAGCCCTGGGCGCCTCCTATAATTCACCCCTCCACTTT.

The CDR3 region has the DNA TGTGCCAGCAGTCTTCCCGGCCCTAGCGGAAATGAGCAGTTCTTC. This translates into CASSLPGPSGNEQFF. V gene TRBV27 combines with J gene TRBJ2-1; the match to TRBD2 covers 7 bases. Looked up from germline, CDR1 is MNHEY and CDR2 is SMNVEV (reference sequence). V lost 5 bases to trimming and J lost 7 bases; unmatched junction nucleotides: 11. The CDR3 spans 15 residues.

The rearrangement links TRBV7-3 to TRBJ1-1; D unclear. There are 14 residues in the CDR3. Trimming removed 1 base from V and 1 base from J, with 7 bases in between. Looked up from germline, CDR1 is SGHTA and CDR2 is FQGTGA. DNA of the CDR3: TGTGCCAGCAGCTTAAATGTCTGGAACACTGAAGCTTTCTTT. Translated, it gives CASSLNVWNTEAFF.

V and J are TRBV11-2 and TRBJ2-2; D remains unclear. V was cut by 1 base and J by 3 bases, with 6 bases left in between. Germline V gives CDR1 SGHAT, CDR2 FQNNGV. The CDR3 sequence is 14 residues long. The CDR3 sequence: CASSLVLDTGELFF. The CDR3 bases are TGTGCCAGCAGCTTAGTCCTTGACACCGGGGAGCTGTTTTTT.

The chain has TRBV7-2 and TRBJ1-4; maybe TRBD1 (5 bases). The V gene's germline CDR1 is SGHTA and CDR2 FQGNSA. Deletions cut 5 bases from V and 4 bases from J, with 14 bases between. The CDR3 loop spans 15 amino acids. The CDR3 sequence: CASSPPGQDNEKLFF. The CDR3 DNA sequence: TGTGCCAGCAGCCCCCCAGGGCAGGATAATGAAAAACTGTTTTTT. The complete variable domain, with remaining parts taken from reference TRBV7-2 and TRBJ1-4, reads GAGVSQSPSNKVTEKGKDVELRCDPISGHTALYWYRQSLGQGLEFLIYFQGNSAPDKSGLPSDRFSAERTGGSVSTLTIQRTQQEDSAVYLCASSPPGQDNEKLFFGSGTQLSVL.

This clone was seen just once. The chain carries TRBV7-9 and TRBJ2-7, with D maybe TRBD1 (6 bases). Per germline, CDR1 SEHNR and CDR2 FQNEAQ (reference sequence). The CDR3 has 13 amino acids. Deletions cut 4 bases from V and 6 bases from J, with 13 bases between. As DNA, the CDR3 is TGTGCCAGCAGCTACCGGACAGAGCTCGAGCAGTACTTC. It is translated as CASSYRTELEQYF.

This clone was seen a handful of times. The V gene is TRBV18, the J gene TRBJ2-1, with a weak D call TRBD1 (6 bases). With 3 bases removed from V and 9 bases from J, the gap between germline ends came to 12 bases. The length of the CDR3 is 13 residues. The germline CDR1 and CDR2 sequences are KGHSH and LQKENI. CDR3 residues: CASSPDRLAEQFF. CDR3 DNA sequence: TGTGCCAGCTCACCCGACAGGCTGGCTGAGCAGTTCTTC.

The chain couples TRBV9 to TRBJ2-1; 10 nucleotides line up with TRBD2. The germline CDR1 and CDR2 sequences are SGDLS and YYNGEE. The CDR3 is 18 amino acids. V dropped 0 bases and J dropped 9; count of bases not matched to a gene: 15. CDR3 sequence: CASSVAGSSGGVLSEQFF. The CDR3, as DNA: TGTGCCAGCAGCGTAGCTGGGTCTAGCGGGGGCGTCTTAAGTGAGCAGTTCTTC.

The rearrangement uses TRBV5-6 and TRBJ2-7; 7 nucleotides line up with TRBD2. Germline loops: CDR1 SGHDT, CDR2 YYEEEE. The CDR3 totals 15 residues. V dropped 4 bases and J dropped 0; count of bases not matched to a gene: 7. The CDR3 DNA sequence: TGTGCCAGCAGCCTGGAGGGACTAAACTCCTACGAGCAGTACTTC. It specifies CASSLEGLNSYEQYF.

V usage is TRBV6-6 and J usage is TRBJ2-7; 7 nucleotides match TRBD1. CDR3 length: 15 amino acids. Germline assignment: CDR1 MNHNY and CDR2 SVGAGI (reference sequence). Trimming removed 4 bases from V and 2 bases from J; junction bases left unmatched: 8. CDR3 residues: CASSFLNRGAYEQYF. The CDR3 region has the DNA TGTGCCAGCAGTTTCCTCAACAGGGGCGCCTACGAGCAGTACTTC.

The rearrangement links TRBV6-5 to TRBJ1-2; D possibly corresponds to TRBD1 (5 bases). CDR1 is MNHEY, CDR2 SVGAGI, per germline. Trimming removed 6 bases from V and 4 bases from J, with 12 bases in between. The CDR3 length is 13 residues. CDR3 DNA: TGTGCCAGCAGCTTCAGGGTCGGCTATGGCTACACCTTC. As protein: CASSFRVGYGYTF.

This chain links TRBV5-1 with TRBJ2-2, with 8 bases fitting TRBD2. The germline CDR1 and CDR2 sequences are SGHRS and YFSETQ. V shed 4 bases, J shed 6 bases, and the junction held 14 bases outside the gene matches. CDR3 length: 17 amino acids. The CDR3 bases are TGCGCCAGCAGCCAAAAAGTAGCGGGGATCGGGGCCGGGGAGCTGTTTTTT. Residues: CASSQKVAGIGAGELFF. The full variable domain, rest sourced from reference TRBV5-1 and TRBJ2-2, is KAGVTQTPRYLIKTRGQQVTLSCSPISGHRSVSWYQQTPGQGLQFLFEYFSETQRNKGNFPGRFSGRQFSNSRSEMNVSTLELGDSALYLCASSQKVAGIGAGELFFGEGSRLTVL.

V is TRBV7-8 and J is TRBJ2-7, with D maybe TRBD1 (6 bases). This CDR3 has 16 amino acids. Germline CDR1 is SGHVS and CDR2 is FQNEAQ. With 5 bases removed from V and 0 bases from J, the gap between germline ends came to 17 bases. CDR3 protein: CASSLFRDKISYEQYF. CDR3 DNA: TGTGCCAGCAGCCTATTCCGGGACAAAATCTCCTACGAGCAGTACTTC. Variable domain in full (rest from reference TRBV7-8 and TRBJ2-7): GAGVSQSPRYKVAKRGQDVALRCDPISGHVSLFWYQQALGQGPEFLTYFQNEAQLDKSGLPSDRFFAERPEGSVSTLKIQRTQQEDSAVYLCASSLFRDKISYEQYFGPGTRLTVT.

This rearrangement joins TRBV6-1 to TRBJ1-6; maybe TRBD1 (6 bases). The CDR3 extends over 12 amino acids. Trimming took 5 bases from V and 7 from J, leaving 6 bases between them. Germline V gene lookup returns CDR1 MNHNS and CDR2 SASEGT. CDR3 sequence reads: CASSTGNSPLHF. DNA for the CDR3: TGTGCCAGCAGTACAGGGAATTCACCCCTCCACTTT.

J is TRBJ1-4 and V is TRBV2; D remains unclear. The germline CDR1 and CDR2 sequences are SNHLY and FYNNEI. The CDR3 extends over 15 amino acids. The ends were cut back, 4 bases at V and 8 bases at J, with 17 bases in the middle. This chain's CDR3 is CASSVSGSTGEKLFF. In nucleotides, the CDR3 is TGTGCCAGCAGTGTCTCAGGTTCAACGGGGGAAAAACTGTTTTTT.

The chain uses TRBV10-3 and TRBJ2-7; 7 bases line up with TRBD2. J lost 3 bases, V lost 2 bases, and 4 bases had no gene match. The CDR3 has 14 residues. CDR1 ENHRY and CDR2 SYGVKD come from the germline V gene. The CDR3 sequence: CAISEDGRGYEQYF. The CDR3 DNA is TGTGCCATCAGTGAGGATGGGAGGGGCTACGAGCAGTACTTC.

This clone has ten or more counts. The rearrangement joins TRBV5-4 to TRBJ1-3; TRBD1 might be the D (5 bases). The CDR3 consists of 15 residues. Germline values: CDR1 SGHNT, CDR2 YYREEE (reference sequence). With 1 base removed from V and 3 bases from J, the gap between germline ends came to 11 bases. The CDR3 sequence: CASSLYLQGGNTIYF. In nucleotides, the CDR3 is TGTGCCAGCAGCTTGTACCTCCAGGGTGGAAACACCATATATTTT.

The chain links TRBV19 to TRBJ1-4, with a weak D call TRBD1 (6 bases). The CDR3 contains 14 residues. Trimming left V 6 bases short and J 7 bases short, with 15 bases between. Per germline, CDR1 LNHDA and CDR2 SQIVND (reference sequence). In DNA, the CDR3 is TGTGCCAGTAGGGCCAGGGAGGGGGGTGAAAAACTGTTTTTT. Residues: CASRAREGGEKLFF. The full variable domain, rest sourced from reference TRBV19 and TRBJ1-4, is DGGITQSPKYLFRKEGQNVTLSCEQNLNHDAMYWYRQDPGQGLRLIYYSQIVNDFQKGDIAEGYSVSREKKESFPLTVTSAQKNPTAFYLCASRAREGGEKLFFGSGTQLSVL.

The genes are TRBV6-5 and TRBJ1-5; TRBD1 is a possible D gene (5 bases). Germline values: CDR1 MNHEY, CDR2 SVGAGI. The CDR3 has 14 amino acids. Trimming removed 5 bases at V and 2 bases at J, with 10 bases between. CDR3 nucleotide sequence: TGTGCCAGCAGTCCCGCGGGGGGCAATCAGCCCCAGCATTTT. Translated: CASSPAGGNQPQHF.

The chain is built from TRBV30 and TRBJ1-2; 11 bases align to TRBD1. V lost 0 bases, J lost 5 bases, and 11 bases stayed unmatched. The germline gives CDR1 GTSNPN, CDR2 SVGIG (reference sequence). The CDR3 consists of 17 residues. The CDR3: CAWSVIRGQGAKYGYTF. The CDR3 region has the DNA TGTGCCTGGAGTGTAATCCGAGGACAGGGGGCAAAGTATGGCTACACCTTC.

V and J are TRBV7-2 and TRBJ1-1; D possibly corresponds to TRBD1 (6 bases). V was pared by 4 bases and J by 3 bases, with 12 bases between. The germline V gene has CDR1 SGHTA and CDR2 FQGNSA. The CDR3 has 14 amino acids. The CDR3 loop reads CASSSARGDTEAFF. In DNA form, the CDR3 reads TGTGCCAGCAGCTCCGCCAGGGGCGACACTGAAGCTTTCTTT.

This clone appeared a single time. CDR3 nucleotide sequence: TGTGCCACCACCCCTCGTGGCAATGCTGGCTACACCTTC. Translation gives CATTPRGNAGYTF. The rearrangement uses TRBV19 and TRBJ1-2; D not resolved. The germline gives CDR1 LNHDA, CDR2 SQIVND (reference sequence). This CDR3 has 13 residues. Trimming removed 10 bases at V and 7 bases at J, with 19 bases between.

The chain recombines TRBV5-1 with TRBJ2-7, with D perhaps TRBD1 (5 bases). The CDR3 runs 13 residues. The germline CDR1 and CDR2 sequences are SGHRS and YFSETQ. The V end was cut by 1 base, the J end by 3 bases, with 8 bases between. DNA for the CDR3: TGCGCCAGCAGCTTGAGCCAGGGCTACGAGCAGTACTTC. This gives the protein CASSLSQGYEQYF.

This clone was seen a handful of times. This sequence joins TRBV28 and TRBJ1-5, with D possibly matching TRBD1 (5 bases). The CDR3 is made up of 14 amino acids. Deletions cut 6 bases from V and 4 bases from J, with 13 bases between. CDR1 and CDR2 from the germline V gene are MDHEN and SYDVKM. CDR3 in DNA: TGTGCCAGCAGCCTCGGACAATTTAATCAGCCCCAGCATTTT. It is translated as CASSLGQFNQPQHF.

This chain links TRBV2 with TRBJ2-5; no firm D call. The J call may be mistaken, given a closer DNA end match to TRBJ2-7. This CDR3 spans 13 amino acids. CDR1 is SNHLY and CDR2 is FYNNEI in the germline V gene. The CDR3 is CASSAPGPYEQYF. In DNA form, the CDR3 reads TGTGCCAGCAGTGCTCCCGGTCCCTACGAGCAGTACTTC.